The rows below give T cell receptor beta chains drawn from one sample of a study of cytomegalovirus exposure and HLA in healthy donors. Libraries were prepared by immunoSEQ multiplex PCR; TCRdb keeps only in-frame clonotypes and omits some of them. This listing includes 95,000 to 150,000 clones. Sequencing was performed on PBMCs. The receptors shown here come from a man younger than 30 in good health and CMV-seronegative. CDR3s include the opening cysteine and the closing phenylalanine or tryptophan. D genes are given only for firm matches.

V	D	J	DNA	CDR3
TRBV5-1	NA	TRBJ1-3	TGCGCCAGTACCGGGACACCCGGAAACACCGTATATTTT	CASTGTPGNTVYF
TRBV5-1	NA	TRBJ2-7	TGCGCCAGCAGCTCGACAAGCTACGAGCAGTACTTC	CASSSTSYEQYF
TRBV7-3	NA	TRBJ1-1	TGTGCCAGCAGCCCCCAGGGTTTGGCTGAAGCTTTCTTT	CASSPQGLAEAFF
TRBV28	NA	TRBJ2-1	TGTGCCAGCAGTTTAGGGGCGGGATTACAGTCCAATGAGCAGTTCTTC	CASSLGAGLQSNEQFF
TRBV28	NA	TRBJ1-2	TGTGCCAGCAGTTTGTGGCAGGCCTATGGCTACACCTTC	CASSLWQAYGYTF
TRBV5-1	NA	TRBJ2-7	TGCGCCAGCAGCTTGGATTTTCGGGAAGTTGGCGAGCAGTACTTC	CASSLDFREVGEQYF
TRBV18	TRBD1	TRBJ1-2	TGTGCCAGCTCGCCCGGACAGGCAGGTGGCTACACCTTC	CASSPGQAGGYTF
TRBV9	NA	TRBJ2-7	TGTGCCAGCAGCAATCCCAAAGGGGGGGGGACCTCCTACGAGCAGTACTTC	CASSNPKGGGTSYEQYF
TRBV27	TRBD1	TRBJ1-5	TGTGCCAGCAGTGCGACAGGGGTGAGAGGCAATCAGCCCCAGCATTTT	CASSATGVRGNQPQHF
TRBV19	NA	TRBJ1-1	TGTGCCAGTAGTCCCCGAGCGCGTCGGCTGCCAGCTTTCTTT	CASSPRARRLPAFF
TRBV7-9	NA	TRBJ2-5	TGTGCCAGCAGCTTACAAACCTCAGGGGAATACGAAGAGACCCAGTACTTC	CASSLQTSGEYEETQYF
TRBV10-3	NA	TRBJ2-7	TGTGCCATCAGTGATAATAGAGACGAGCAGTACTTC	CAISDNRDEQYF
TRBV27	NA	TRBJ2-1	TGTGCCAGCAGTTTGGAATTGCGGCCCCAAGGGGCCTACAATGAGCAGTTCTTC	CASSLELRPQGAYNEQFF
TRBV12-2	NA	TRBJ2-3	TGTGCAAGTCGCTTAGCTAACAGGGTCTGGAGGACAGATACGCAGTATTTT	CASRLANRVWRTDTQYF
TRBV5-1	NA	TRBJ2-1	TGCGCCAGCAGCGCCCAGGGGGGTTTCGTATACAATGAGCAGTTCTTC	CASSAQGGFVYNEQFF
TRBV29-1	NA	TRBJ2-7	TGCAGCGTCCAAGGACAGACCTACGAGCAGTACTTC	CSVQGQTYEQYF
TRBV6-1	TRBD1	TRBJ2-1	TGTGCCTCACAAAGGACAGGGGGCATGATAAATGAGCAGTTCTTC	CASQRTGGMINEQFF
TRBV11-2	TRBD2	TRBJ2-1	TGTGCCAGCAGCTTCGCCCCTCGACTAGCGGGAGATGGGAATGAGCAGTTCTTC	CASSFAPRLAGDGNEQFF
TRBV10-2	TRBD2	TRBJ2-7	TGCGCCAGCAGTGAGTCGGGATACCCTAGCGGGGGCTCCTACGAGCAGTACTTC	CASSESGYPSGGSYEQYF